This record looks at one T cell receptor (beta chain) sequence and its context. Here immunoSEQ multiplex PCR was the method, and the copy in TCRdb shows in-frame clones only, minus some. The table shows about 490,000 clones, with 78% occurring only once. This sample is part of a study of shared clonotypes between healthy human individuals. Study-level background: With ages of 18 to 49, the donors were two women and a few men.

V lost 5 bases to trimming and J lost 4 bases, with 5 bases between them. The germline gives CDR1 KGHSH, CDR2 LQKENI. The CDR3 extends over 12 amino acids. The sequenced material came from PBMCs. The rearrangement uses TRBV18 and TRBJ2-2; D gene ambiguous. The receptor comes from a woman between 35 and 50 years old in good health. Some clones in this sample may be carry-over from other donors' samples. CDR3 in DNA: TGTGCCAGCTCAAGGCTCACCGGGGAGCTGTTTTTT. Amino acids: CASSRLTGELFF.